This TCR beta chain derives from a study of shared clonotypes between healthy human individuals. Looked up from germline, CDR1 is MNHEY and CDR2 is SMNVEV (reference sequence). The V and J ends lost 1 base and 3 bases respectively, with 15 bases between them. The CDR3 length is 16 residues. Repertoires were generated with immunoSEQ multiplex PCR, while TCRdb's copy carries only in-frame clones and drops some. The sample has 550,000 to 800,000 clones, about 90% seen once. The TCR originated in a man aged 18 to 29 in good health. Some clones in this sample may be carry-over from other donors' samples. Sequences were obtained from memory CD8+ T cells from PBMCs. Noted subset: CD45RO+ cells pooled with CCR7-negative TemRA cells. The V gene is TRBV27, the J gene TRBJ1-2; D possibly corresponds to TRBD1 (5 bases). In nucleotides, the CDR3 is TGTGCCAGCAGTTTATTGGTCGGCAGGGACTACTATGGCTACACCTTC. Translated: CASSLLVGRDYYGYTF.